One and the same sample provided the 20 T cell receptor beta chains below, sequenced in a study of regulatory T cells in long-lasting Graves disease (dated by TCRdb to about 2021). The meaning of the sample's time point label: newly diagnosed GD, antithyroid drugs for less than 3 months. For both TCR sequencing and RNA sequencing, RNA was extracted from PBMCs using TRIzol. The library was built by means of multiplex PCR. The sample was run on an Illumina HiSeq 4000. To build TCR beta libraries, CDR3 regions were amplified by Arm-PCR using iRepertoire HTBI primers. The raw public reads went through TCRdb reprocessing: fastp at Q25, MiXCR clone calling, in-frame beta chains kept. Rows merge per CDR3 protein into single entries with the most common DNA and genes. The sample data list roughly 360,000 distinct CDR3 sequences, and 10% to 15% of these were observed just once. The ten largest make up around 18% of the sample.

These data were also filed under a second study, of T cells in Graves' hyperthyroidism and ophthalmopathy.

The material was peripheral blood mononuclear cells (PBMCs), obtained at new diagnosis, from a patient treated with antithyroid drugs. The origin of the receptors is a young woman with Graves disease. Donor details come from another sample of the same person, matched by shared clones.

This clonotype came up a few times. CDR3 coding DNA: TGTGCCAGCAGCCGGGACGGGGGCGGGGGTGAAAAACTGTTTTTT. Its protein product is CASSRDGGGGEKLFF. This rearrangement joins TRBV7-2 to TRBJ1-4, with a weak D call TRBD1 (6 bases). Germline V lookup: CDR1 SGHTA, CDR2 FQGNSA. With 5 bases removed from V and 7 bases from J, the gap between germline ends came to 17 bases. This CDR3 contains 15 residues.

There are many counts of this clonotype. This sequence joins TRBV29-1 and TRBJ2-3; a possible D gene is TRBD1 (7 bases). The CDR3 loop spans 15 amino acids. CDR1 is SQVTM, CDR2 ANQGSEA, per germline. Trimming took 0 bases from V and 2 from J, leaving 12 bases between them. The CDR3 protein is CSVEDGGTVTDTQYF. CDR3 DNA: TGCAGCGTTGAAGATGGGGGGACAGTCACAGATACGCAGTATTTT.

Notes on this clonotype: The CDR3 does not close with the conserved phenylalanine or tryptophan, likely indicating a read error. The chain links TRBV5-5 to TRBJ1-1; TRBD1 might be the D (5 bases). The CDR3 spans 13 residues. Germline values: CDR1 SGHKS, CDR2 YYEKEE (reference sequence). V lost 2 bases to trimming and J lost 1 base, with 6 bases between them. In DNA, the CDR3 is TGTGCCAGCAGCTTTGACAGGAACACTGAAGCTTTCTTG. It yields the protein CASSFDRNTEAFL.

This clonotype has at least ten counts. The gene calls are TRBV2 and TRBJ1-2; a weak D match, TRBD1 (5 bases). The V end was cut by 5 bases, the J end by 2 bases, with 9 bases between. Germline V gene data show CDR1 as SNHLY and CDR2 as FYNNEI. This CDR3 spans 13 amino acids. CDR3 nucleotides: TGTGCCAGCAGTCATGGGGACAACTATGGCTACACCTTC. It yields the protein CASSHGDNYGYTF.

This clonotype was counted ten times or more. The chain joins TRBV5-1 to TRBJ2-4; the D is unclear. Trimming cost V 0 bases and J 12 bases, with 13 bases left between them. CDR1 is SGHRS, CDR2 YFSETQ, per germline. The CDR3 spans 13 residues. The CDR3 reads CASSLAARSNQYF. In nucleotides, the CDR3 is TGCGCCAGCAGCTTGGCAGCCCGGTCGAATCAGTACTTC.

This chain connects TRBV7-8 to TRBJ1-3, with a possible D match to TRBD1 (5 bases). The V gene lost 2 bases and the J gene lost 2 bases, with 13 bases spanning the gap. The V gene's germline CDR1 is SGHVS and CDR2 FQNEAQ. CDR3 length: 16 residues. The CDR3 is CASSLTDRVTGNTIYF. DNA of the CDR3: TGTGCCAGCAGCTTAACCGACAGAGTAACTGGAAACACCATATATTTT.

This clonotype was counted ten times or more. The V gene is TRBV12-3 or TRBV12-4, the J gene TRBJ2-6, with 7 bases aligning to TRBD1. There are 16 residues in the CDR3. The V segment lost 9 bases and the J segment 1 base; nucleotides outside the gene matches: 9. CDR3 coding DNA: TGTGCCAGTCGAGGACAGGCAGTATCTGGGGCCAACGTCCTGACTTTC. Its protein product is CASRGQAVSGANVLTF.

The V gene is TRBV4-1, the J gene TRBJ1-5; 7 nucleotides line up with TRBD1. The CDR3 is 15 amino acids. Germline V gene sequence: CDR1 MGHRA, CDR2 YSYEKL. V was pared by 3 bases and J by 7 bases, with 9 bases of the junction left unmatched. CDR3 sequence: CASSQLTGVRQPQHF. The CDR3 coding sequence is TGCGCCAGCAGCCAGCTCACAGGGGTGCGGCAGCCCCAGCATTTT.

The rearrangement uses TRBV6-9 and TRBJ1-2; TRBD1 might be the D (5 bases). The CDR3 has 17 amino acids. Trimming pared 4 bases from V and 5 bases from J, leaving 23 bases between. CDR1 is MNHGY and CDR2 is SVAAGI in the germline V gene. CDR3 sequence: CASSSPGRGPGWYGYTF. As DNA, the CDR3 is TGTGCCAGCAGTTCCCCGGGACGGGGACCGGGGTGGTATGGCTACACCTTC.

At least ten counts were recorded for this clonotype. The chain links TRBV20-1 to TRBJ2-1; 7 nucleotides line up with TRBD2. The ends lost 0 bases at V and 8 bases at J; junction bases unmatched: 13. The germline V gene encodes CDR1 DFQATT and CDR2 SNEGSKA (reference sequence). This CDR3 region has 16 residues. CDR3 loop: CSARDRGVSVWDEQFF. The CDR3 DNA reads TGCAGTGCTAGAGATCGGGGGGTATCCGTTTGGGATGAGCAGTTCTTC.

CDR3 protein: CASSPPSRGGQPQHF. CDR3 DNA: TGTGCCAGCTCACCACCCAGCAGGGGAGGTCAGCCCCAGCATTTT. The chain recombines TRBV18 with TRBJ1-5; weak D call: TRBD1 (6 bases). V was clipped by 0 bases and J by 6 bases, with 12 bases between them. Germline V gives CDR1 KGHSH, CDR2 LQKENI. The CDR3 runs to 15 residues.

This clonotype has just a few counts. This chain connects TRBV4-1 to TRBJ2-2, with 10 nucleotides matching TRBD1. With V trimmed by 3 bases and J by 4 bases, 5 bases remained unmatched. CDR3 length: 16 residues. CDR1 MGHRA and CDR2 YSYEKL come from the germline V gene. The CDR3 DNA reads TGCGCCAGCAGCCATTGGACAGGGGGGAGCACCGGGGAGCTGTTTTTT. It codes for CASSHWTGGSTGELFF.

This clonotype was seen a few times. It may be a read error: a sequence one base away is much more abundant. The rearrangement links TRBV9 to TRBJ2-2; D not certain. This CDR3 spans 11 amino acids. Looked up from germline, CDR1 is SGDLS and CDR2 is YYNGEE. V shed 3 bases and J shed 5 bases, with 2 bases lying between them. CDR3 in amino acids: CASSETGELFF. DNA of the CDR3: TGTGCCAGCAGCGAAACCGGGGAGCTGTTTTTT.

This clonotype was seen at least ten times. The CDR3, as DNA: TGTGCCAGCAGTCGGGCAGGGGGCTACAATGAGCAGTTCTTC. This gives the protein CASSRAGGYNEQFF. The chain uses TRBV6-2 or TRBV6-3 and TRBJ2-1, with 7 bases lining up with TRBD1. J was trimmed by 3 bases and V by 5 bases; bases with no gene match: 4. The CDR3 consists of 14 residues. Per the germline V gene, CDR1 is MNHEY and CDR2 is SVGEGT.

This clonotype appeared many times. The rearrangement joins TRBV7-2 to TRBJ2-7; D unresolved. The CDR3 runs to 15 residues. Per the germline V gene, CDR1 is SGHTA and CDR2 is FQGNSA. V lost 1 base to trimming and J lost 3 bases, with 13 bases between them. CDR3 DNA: TGTGCCAGCAGCTTAGGGGTTGTTGGGAACTACGAGCAGTACTTC. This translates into CASSLGVVGNYEQYF. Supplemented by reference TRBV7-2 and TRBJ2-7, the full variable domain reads GAGVSQSPSNKVTEKGKDVELRCDPISGHTALYWYRQSLGQGLEFLIYFQGNSAPDKSGLPSDRFSAERTGGSVSTLTIQRTQQEDSAVYLCASSLGVVGNYEQYFGPGTRLTVT.

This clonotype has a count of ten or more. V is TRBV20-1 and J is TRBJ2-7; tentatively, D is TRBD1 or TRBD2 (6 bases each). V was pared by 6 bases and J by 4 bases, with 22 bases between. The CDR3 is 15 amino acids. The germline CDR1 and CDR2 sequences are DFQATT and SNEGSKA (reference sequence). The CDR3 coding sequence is TGCAGTGCCCAATGGGGGGCCATTCTCTTATACGAGCAGTACTTC. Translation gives CSAQWGAILLYEQYF.

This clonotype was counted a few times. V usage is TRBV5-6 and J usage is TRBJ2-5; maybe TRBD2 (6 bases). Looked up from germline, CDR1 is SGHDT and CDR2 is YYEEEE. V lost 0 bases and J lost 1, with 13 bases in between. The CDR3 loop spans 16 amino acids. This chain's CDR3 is CASSLGVGGLQETQYF. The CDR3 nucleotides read TGTGCCAGCAGCTTGGGGGTCGGGGGACTCCAAGAGACCCAGTACTTC.

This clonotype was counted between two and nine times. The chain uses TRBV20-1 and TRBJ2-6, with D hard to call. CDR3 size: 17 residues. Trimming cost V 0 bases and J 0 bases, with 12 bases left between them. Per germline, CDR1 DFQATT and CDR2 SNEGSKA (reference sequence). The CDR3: CSARDLADPSGANVLTF. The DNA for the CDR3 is TGCAGTGCTAGAGATTTGGCGGACCCCTCTGGGGCCAACGTCCTGACTTTC.

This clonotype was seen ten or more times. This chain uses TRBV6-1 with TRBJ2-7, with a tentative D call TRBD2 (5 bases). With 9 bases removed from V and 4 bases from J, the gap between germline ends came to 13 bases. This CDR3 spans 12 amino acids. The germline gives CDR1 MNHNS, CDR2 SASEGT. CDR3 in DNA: TGTGCCAGTGCTAGCATAAGTTACGAGCAGTACTTC. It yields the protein CASASISYEQYF.

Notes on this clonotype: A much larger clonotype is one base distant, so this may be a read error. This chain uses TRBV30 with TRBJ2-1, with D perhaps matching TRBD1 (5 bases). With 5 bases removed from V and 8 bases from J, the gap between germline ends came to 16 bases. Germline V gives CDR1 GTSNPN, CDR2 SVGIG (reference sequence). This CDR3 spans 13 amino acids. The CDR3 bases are TGTGCCTGGGACAAAACTGGGGCAGATGAGCAGTTCTTC. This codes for CAWDKTGADEQFF.